Shown below are 23 T cell receptor beta chains from a single sample sequenced in a study of CD8+CD57+ T cells in acquired aplastic anemia. The TCR beta profiling, which covered VDJ combination and CDR3 sequence, was carried out using genomic DNA as the template. TCRdb recomputed calls from the reads with MiXCR, one row per CDR3 protein. The data show 250,000 to 300,000 distinct CDR3 sequences, with 50% to 70% seen just once and less than 9.5% held by the top ten. The sequencing sample was made of sorted CD4+, CD8+, or CD8+CD57+ T cells (not recorded which) from PBMCs. These receptors all stem from a human donor with severe aplastic anemia or a healthy control (not recorded which).

This clonotype was observed at least ten times. The chain links TRBV13 to TRBJ2-1, with D tentatively TRBD1 (7 bases). This CDR3 is 19 amino acids long. CDR1 and CDR2 (germline): PRHDT, FYEKMQ (reference sequence). V was pared by 5 bases and J by 0 bases, with 23 bases between. CDR3 region: CASSPSRRDSPSSYNEQFF. The CDR3 DNA follows: TGTGCCAGCAGCCCTAGTAGGCGGGACAGCCCAAGCTCCTACAATGAGCAGTTCTTC.

The V and J genes are TRBV19 and TRBJ1-1, with unresolved D. From germline, CDR1 is LNHDA and CDR2 SQIVND (reference sequence). This CDR3 is 13 amino acids long. V was clipped by 3 bases and J by 2 bases, with 7 bases between them. CDR3 sequence (DNA): TGTGCCAGTAGTATGAACAGTAACACTGAAGCTTTCTTT. It translates to CASSMNSNTEAFF.

The chain couples TRBV10-1 to TRBJ1-1, with 8 bases matching TRBD1. The length of the CDR3 is 13 residues. Germline CDR1 WNHNN, CDR2 SYGVQD (reference sequence). With V trimmed by 7 bases and J by 3 bases, 4 bases remained unmatched. CDR3 nucleotides: TGCGCCAGCAAGGACAGGGTGGACACTGAAGCTTTCTTT. Translating gives CASKDRVDTEAFF.

This clonotype was seen more than once but under ten times. This may come from a read error, since a much larger clone is one base off. The chain couples TRBV12-3 or TRBV12-4 to TRBJ2-5, with D perhaps matching TRBD1 (5 bases). The CDR3 is 12 amino acids. In DNA form, the CDR3 reads TGTGCCGGCAGTTGGGGCCGGGAGACCCAGTACTTC. Translated, it gives CAGSWGRETQYF.

Turning to this clonotype: Possible read error: a much larger clone is one base away. This chain connects TRBV6-1 to TRBJ1-3, with D perhaps TRBD1 (5 bases). There are 14 residues in the CDR3. Germline lookup yields CDR1 MNHNS and CDR2 SASEGT. The CDR3 bases are TGTGCCAGCAGGGACACCTTCTCTGGAAACACCGTATATTTT. As protein: CASRDTFSGNTVYF.

This clonotype was seen once. The V and J genes are TRBV24-1 and TRBJ2-3; 7 positions match TRBD1. The V segment lost 4 bases and the J segment 3 bases; nucleotides outside the gene matches: 9. The CDR3 extends over 16 amino acids. Germline lookup yields CDR1 KGHDR and CDR2 SFDVKD. This chain's CDR3 is CATSDSDRAGTDTQYF. The CDR3 DNA reads as TGTGCCACCAGTGACTCCGACAGGGCCGGAACAGATACGCAGTATTTT.

Ten or more counts support this clonotype. This chain joins TRBV9 and TRBJ2-7, with D unresolved. Germline V CDR1 and CDR2: SGDLS, YYNGEE. Trimming shortened V by 0 bases and J by 2 bases, and 12 bases separated the two germline ends. The CDR3 spans 15 residues. The CDR3 here is CASSVGPVLTYEQYF. The CDR3 nucleotides read TGTGCCAGCAGCGTAGGGCCAGTCCTCACCTACGAGCAGTACTTC.

V is TRBV5-1 and J is TRBJ1-5; tentatively, D is TRBD1 (5 bases). Trimming removed 5 bases from V and 4 bases from J, with 13 bases in between. The CDR3 consists of 14 residues. In germline, CDR1 is SGHRS, CDR2 YFSETQ. The CDR3 region has the DNA TGCGCCAGCAGTCCGGGACCCATAAATCAGCCCCAGCATTTT. Its translation is CASSPGPINQPQHF. The entire variable domain, with the rest obtained from reference TRBV5-1 and TRBJ1-5, is as follows: KAGVTQTPRYLIKTRGQQVTLSCSPISGHRSVSWYQQTPGQGLQFLFEYFSETQRNKGNFPGRFSGRQFSNSRSEMNVSTLELGDSALYLCASSPGPINQPQHFGDGTRLSIL.

This clonotype was detected ten times or more. A junction boundary mismatches the germline segment, possibly from a read error. The V call is TRBV7-7, the J call TRBJ2-5, with D possibly matching TRBD2 (6 bases). The CDR3 spans 15 residues. Germline values: CDR1 SSHAT, CDR2 FNYEAQ (reference sequence). The CDR3: CASSSGGGAGETQYF. DNA for the CDR3: TGTGCTAGCAGCTCCGGAGGCGGGGCCGGGGAGACCCAGTACTTC.

This rearrangement joins TRBV5-6 to TRBJ1-5; no definite D call. Trimming left V 5 bases short and J 0 bases short, with 12 bases between. The germline gives CDR1 SGHDT, CDR2 YYEEEE. The CDR3 runs to 15 residues. CDR3 in DNA: TGTGCCAGCAGTTCTACCAATATTAGCAATCAGCCCCAGCATTTT. Residues: CASSSTNISNQPQHF.

This clonotype was observed many times. This chain uses TRBV20-1 with TRBJ2-7; the match to TRBD2 covers 8 bases. Looked up from germline, CDR1 is DFQATT and CDR2 is SNEGSKA (reference sequence). This CDR3 has 13 residues. V lost 4 bases and J lost 7; bases outside the gene matches: 9. The CDR3 DNA follows: TGCAGTGCTACCTCGGGGGGGCGGGTTGAGCAGTACTTC. It translates to CSATSGGRVEQYF.

There are a few counts of this clonotype. The rearrangement joins TRBV7-8 to TRBJ1-6, with TRBD1 as a possible D gene (6 bases). The germline V gene has CDR1 SGHVS and CDR2 FQNEAQ. The CDR3 sequence is 15 residues long. Between the trimmed V and J ends, which lost 0 bases and 7 bases, there was a span of 10 bases. The DNA for the CDR3 is TGTGCCAGCAGCTTAGCGCAGGGGACCAATTCACCCCTCCACTTT. Protein: CASSLAQGTNSPLHF.

J is TRBJ1-1 and V is TRBV5-1; D remains unclear. V shed 0 bases and J shed 4 bases, with 7 bases lying between them. Germline loops: CDR1 SGHRS, CDR2 YFSETQ. This CDR3 contains 13 residues. CDR3 loop: CASSLDMTTEAFF. The DNA of the CDR3 is TGCGCCAGCAGCTTGGACATGACCACTGAAGCTTTCTTT.

In nucleotides, the CDR3 is TGCAGTGCTAGAGAGGGGACTGACTATGGCTACACCTTC. This codes for CSAREGTDYGYTF. This chain connects TRBV20-1 to TRBJ1-2, with TRBD1 as a possible D gene (5 bases). This CDR3 spans 13 amino acids. CDR1 DFQATT and CDR2 SNEGSKA come from the germline V gene (reference sequence). Deletions cut 0 bases from V and 3 bases from J, with 8 bases between.

This clonotype was counted many times. This chain connects TRBV7-8 to TRBJ1-1; D call uncertain. The CDR3 totals 12 residues. V lost 1 base and J 7 bases, leaving 7 bases between the germline ends. Looked up from germline, CDR1 is SGHVS and CDR2 is FQNEAQ. The CDR3 bases are TGTGCCAGCAGCTTAGGAATGATTGAAGCTTTCTTT. Amino acids: CASSLGMIEAFF.

This clonotype was observed a handful of times. This chain links TRBV19 with TRBJ1-1; the match to TRBD1 covers 8 bases. This CDR3 contains 13 residues. The V and J ends lost 7 bases and 7 bases, in that order; junction bases with no gene match: 8. Germline values: CDR1 LNHDA, CDR2 SQIVND (reference sequence). CDR3 loop: CASTDLDRDEAFF. The DNA of the CDR3 is TGTGCCAGTACTGATCTGGACAGGGATGAAGCTTTCTTT.

The genes are TRBV2 and TRBJ2-3; D ambiguous. V lost 5 bases and J lost 3, with 12 bases in between. The CDR3 sequence is 14 residues long. CDR1 and CDR2 from the germline V gene are SNHLY and FYNNEI. This CDR3 reads CASSSSVFTDTQYF. The CDR3 DNA is TGTGCCAGCAGTTCCAGCGTCTTTACAGATACGCAGTATTTT.

The V gene is TRBV20-1, the J gene TRBJ2-5, with a tentative D call TRBD1 (5 bases). Trimming removed 0 bases from V and 4 bases from J, with 12 bases in between. This CDR3 is 14 amino acids long. Germline assignment: CDR1 DFQATT and CDR2 SNEGSKA (reference sequence). The CDR3 here is CSARDPGLRETQYF. The DNA for the CDR3 is TGCAGTGCTAGAGATCCAGGGTTGAGAGAGACCCAGTACTTC.

This chain links TRBV19 with TRBJ1-6; perhaps TRBD1 as D (6 bases). The V gene's germline CDR1 is LNHDA and CDR2 SQIVND (reference sequence). Trimming removed 7 bases from V and 8 bases from J, with 12 bases in between. The CDR3 extends over 13 amino acids. CDR3 bases: TGTGCCAGTAAAAGGGACACCGATTCACCCCTCCACTTT. Translating gives CASKRDTDSPLHF.

The CDR3 DNA follows: TGTGCCAGCCAGGGGTCTCGCACAGATACGCAGTATTTT. It codes for CASQGSRTDTQYF. The V call is TRBV19, the J call TRBJ2-3, with D possibly TRBD1 on 6 matching bases. The CDR3 loop spans 13 amino acids. V shed 9 bases and J shed 1 base, with 11 bases lying between them. Germline assignment: CDR1 LNHDA and CDR2 SQIVND (reference sequence). Filled out from reference TRBV19 and TRBJ2-3, the complete variable domain reads DGGITQSPKYLFRKEGQNVTLSCEQNLNHDAMYWYRQDPGQGLRLIYYSQIVNDFQKGDIAEGYSVSREKKESFPLTVTSAQKNPTAFYLCASQGSRTDTQYFGPGTRLTVL.

The sample holds one count of this clonotype. The rearrangement links TRBV24-1 to TRBJ1-5; 7 bases align to TRBD1. Germline V gives CDR1 KGHDR, CDR2 SFDVKD. This CDR3 has 12 residues. CDR3 DNA: TGTGTCACAGGGGCGCTGGATCAGCCCCAGCATTTT. Encoded protein: CVTGALDQPQHF.

V usage is TRBV7-2 and J usage is TRBJ2-5, with D tentatively TRBD1 or TRBD2 (7 bases each). The ends were cut back, 5 bases at V and 9 bases at J, with 10 bases in the middle. The CDR3 spans 11 residues. The germline CDR1 and CDR2 sequences are SGHTA and FQGNSA. The CDR3 DNA sequence: TGTGCCAGCAGCGCAGGGGGGGCCCAGTACTTC. This codes for CASSAGGAQYF.

The chain is built from TRBV11-2 and TRBJ2-2; D perhaps matches TRBD2 (5 bases). V dropped 6 bases and J dropped 3 bases, with 11 bases sitting between them. Germline-derived CDR1 and CDR2 are SGHAT and FQNNGV. The CDR3 is made up of 14 amino acids. CDR3 bases: TGTGCCAGCAGTGAGGGCAGTTACACCGGGGAGCTGTTTTTT. It specifies CASSEGSYTGELFF.